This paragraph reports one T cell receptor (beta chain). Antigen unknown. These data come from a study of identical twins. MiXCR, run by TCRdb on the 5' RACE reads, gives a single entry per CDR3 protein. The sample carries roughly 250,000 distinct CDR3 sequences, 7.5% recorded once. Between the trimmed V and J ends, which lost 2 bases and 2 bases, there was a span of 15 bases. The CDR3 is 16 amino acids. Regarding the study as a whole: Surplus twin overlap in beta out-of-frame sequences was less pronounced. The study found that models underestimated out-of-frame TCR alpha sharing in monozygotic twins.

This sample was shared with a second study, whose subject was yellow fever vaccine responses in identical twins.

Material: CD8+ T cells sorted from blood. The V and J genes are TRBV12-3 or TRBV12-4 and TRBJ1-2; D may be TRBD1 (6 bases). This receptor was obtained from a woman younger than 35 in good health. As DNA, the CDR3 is TGTGCCAGCAGTTTAAGTATTAAAACAGGGAACTATGGCTACACCTTC. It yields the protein CASSLSIKTGNYGYTF.